The rows below give T cell receptor beta chains drawn from one sample of a study of blood T cells in healthy people across ages. MiXCR, run by TCRdb on the 5' RACE reads, gives a single entry per CDR3 protein. Here the sample spans 720,000 or so distinct CDR3 sequences, around 41% being singletons. Sequenced material: blood. The receptors shown here come from a man older than 75 in good health. Both conserved end residues are part of each CDR3. The D gene is left open where the match is weak. The size field is filled for only some rows; it gives once, few, many or a size class.

>TRBJ2-7|TRBD1|TRBV20-1|many
CSARVLPGQGSGSNEQYF
TGCAGTGCTAGAGTCTTACCGGGACAGGGATCGGGTTCCAACGAGCAGTACTTC
>TRBJ2-2|TRBD2|TRBV29-1|-
CSVGGGISGELFF
TGCAGCGTTGGGGGAGGGATTAGCGGGGAGCTGTTTTTT
>TRBJ2-3|-|TRBV7-2|-
CASSARRQDTQYF
TGTGCCAGCAGCGCCCGACGTCAAGATACGCAGTATTTT
>TRBJ2-3|-|TRBV4-1|-
CASSQVERSTDTQYF
TGCGCCAGCAGCCAAGTCGAGCGGAGCACAGATACGCAGTATTTT
>TRBJ2-7|-|TRBV7-2|few
CASSQGGEVGSYEQYF
TGTGCCAGCAGCCAGGGGGGGGAGGTCGGATCCTACGAGCAGTACTTC
>TRBJ2-1|-|TRBV11-2|-
CASSLNSIDNEQFF
TGTGCCAGCAGCTTAAACTCAATCGACAATGAGCAGTTCTTC
>TRBJ1-5|-|TRBV6-1|-
CASNVGELPQHF
TGTGCCAGCAATGTGGGGGAATTGCCCCAGCATTTT
>TRBJ2-5|TRBD1|TRBV29-1|many
CSVPQGVSGETQYF
TGCAGCGTGCCACAGGGGGTCAGCGGAGAGACCCAGTACTTC
>TRBJ1-6|-|TRBV4-3|-
CASSRIRTGYNSPLHF
TGCGCCAGCAGCCGTATTAGGACGGGCTATAATTCACCCCTCCACTTT
>TRBJ1-1|-|TRBV20-1|-
CSATEGGKNTEAFF
TGCAGTGCTACGGAGGGGGGTAAGAACACTGAAGCTTTCTTT
>TRBJ2-5|-|TRBV4-3|few
CASSRQVQLQETQYF
TGCGCCAGCAGCCGACAGGTGCAACTTCAAGAGACCCAGTACTTC
>TRBJ1-4|-|TRBV7-2|-
CASSRNRAGEKLFF
TGTGCCAGCAGCCGTAACAGGGCGGGTGAAAAACTGTTTTTT
>TRBJ2-7|-|TRBV6-2/TRBV6-3|-
CASRRDPAYEQYF
TGTGCCAGCAGGAGGGACCCCGCCTACGAGCAGTACTTC
>TRBJ2-1|-|TRBV7-9|few
CASTPEGGRSNNEQFF
TGTGCCAGCACCCCAGAAGGAGGCAGATCTAACAATGAGCAGTTCTTC
>TRBJ2-1|-|TRBV15|-
CATSRLLGGMSEQFF
TGTGCCACCAGCAGACTCCTTGGCGGGATGAGCGAGCAGTTCTTC
>TRBJ1-6|-|TRBV4-1|-
CASSQVHQLSSYNSPLHF
TGCGCCAGCAGCCAAGTGCATCAATTAAGCTCCTATAATTCACCCCTCCACTTT
>TRBJ1-2|-|TRBV28|-
CASSLGRRDYGYTF
TGTGCCAGCAGTTTAGGTCGGAGGGACTATGGCTACACCTTC
>TRBJ2-3|-|TRBV10-3|-
CAISPHERAVTDTQYF
TGTGCCATCAGCCCCCATGAGCGAGCGGTCACAGATACGCAGTATTTT
>TRBJ2-2|TRBD1|TRBV4-3|once
CASSHRGTGGNTGELFF
TGCGCCAGCAGCCACCGTGGGACAGGGGGGAACACCGGGGAGCTGTTTTTT
>TRBJ2-6|TRBD1|TRBV11-1|few
CASSSRGQGVSETRDSGANVLTF
TGTGCCAGCAGCTCGAGGGGGCAGGGAGTATCAGAGACGAGGGACTCTGGGGCCAACGTCCTGACTTTC
>TRBJ2-7|-|TRBV10-3|few
CAISAMGTPSNEQYF
TGTGCCATCAGTGCGATGGGTACTCCTTCGAACGAGCAGTACTTC
>TRBJ2-7|TRBD1|TRBV7-6|few
CASSSGQGVMYEQYF
TGTGCCAGCAGCTCCGGACAGGGGGTTATGTACGAGCAGTACTTC
>TRBJ2-5|-|TRBV18|-
CASSPRSGGETQYF
TGTGCCAGCTCACCGAGGTCTGGAGGCGAGACCCAGTACTTC
>TRBJ2-7|-|TRBV21-1|-
CSTGELREQYF
TGTTCCACAGGAGAGTTACGCGAGCAGTACTTC
>TRBJ2-1|-|TRBV20-1|few
CSARDRAYSYNEQFF
TGCAGTGCTAGAGATAGGGCGTATTCCTACAATGAGCAGTTCTTC
>TRBJ2-1|TRBD2|TRBV7-7|few
CASSSAGGDRSSYNEQFF
TGTGCTAGCAGCTCCGCGGGAGGAGACAGGAGCTCCTACAATGAGCAGTTCTTC
>TRBJ2-5|-|TRBV29-1|-
CSVGRDETQYF
TGCAGCGTCGGCAGGGACGAGACCCAGTACTTC
>TRBJ1-1|TRBD1|TRBV20-1|-
CSAPEPGGSTEAFF
TGCAGTGCCCCCGAGCCAGGGGGGAGCACTGAAGCTTTCTTT
>TRBJ2-1|TRBD2|TRBV11-2|few
CASSLDRSTSGGPGQFF
TGTGCCAGCAGCTTAGATCGGTCGACTAGCGGGGGGCCTGGGCAGTTCTTC
>TRBJ2-3|-|TRBV7-6|-
CASTPVGPRTDAQYF
TGTGCCAGCACCCCTGTGGGGCCTCGCACAGATGCGCAGTATTTT
>TRBJ1-6|-|TRBV20-1|-
CSATQGVNSPLHF
TGCAGTGCTACCCAGGGTGTCAATTCACCCCTCCACTTT
>TRBJ2-1|-|TRBV7-2|few
CARRDLAVGYNEQFF
TGTGCCAGGAGGGACCTCGCCGTAGGATACAATGAGCAGTTCTTC
>TRBJ2-3|TRBD2|TRBV20-1|-
CSARQTSVGDTQYF
TGCAGTGCTAGACAGACTAGCGTCGGAGATACGCAGTATTTT
>TRBJ2-7|-|TRBV11-2|-
CASSPWAGSPTEQYF
TGTGCCAGCAGCCCTTGGGCAGGGTCACCTACGGAGCAGTACTTC
>TRBJ2-1|-|TRBV20-1|few
CSARTGTPYNEQFF
TGCAGTGCAAGAACAGGGACCCCCTACAATGAGCAGTTCTTC
>TRBJ2-5|-|TRBV20-1|once
CSGGGQGSYNEQYF
TGCAGTGGGGGCGGGCAAGGCTCCTACAATGAGCAGTACTTC
>TRBJ2-5|-|TRBV12-3/TRBV12-4|many
CASRGSVYQETQYF
TGTGCCAGCAGGGGTAGTGTGTACCAAGAGACCCAGTACTTC
>TRBJ2-2|TRBD1|TRBV2|-
CACSRDRGSTGELFF
TGTGCCTGCTCACGGGACAGGGGATCCACCGGGGAGCTGTTTTTT
>TRBJ2-2|TRBD1|TRBV5-1|-
CASSLDRGQGTGELFF
TGCGCCAGCAGCCTGGACAGGGGGCAGGGCACCGGGGAGCTGTTTTTT
>TRBJ2-7|-|TRBV5-1|-
CASSWGDHSYEQYF
TGCGCCAGCAGCTGGGGGGACCACTCCTACGAGCAGTACTTC
>TRBJ2-1|-|TRBV18|-
CASSPPTEIYNEQFF
TGTGCCAGCTCACCACCGACAGAAATTTACAATGAGCAGTTCTTC
>TRBJ1-2|-|TRBV7-9|many
CASSLAPGYTF
TGTGCCAGCAGCTTAGCGCCCGGCTACACCTTC
>TRBJ1-5|TRBD1|TRBV20-1|many
CSAETGQTNQPQHF
TGCAGTGCCGAAACGGGACAGACCAATCAGCCCCAGCATTTT
>TRBJ2-1|-|TRBV20-1|-
CSTRGGARTGEQFF
TGCAGTACTAGAGGTGGGGCCAGGACGGGTGAGCAGTTCTTC
>TRBJ2-1|TRBD2|TRBV11-2|-
CASSPTSGSVNEQFF
TGTGCCAGCAGCCCGACTAGCGGGAGTGTCAATGAGCAGTTCTTC
>TRBJ2-5|TRBD2|TRBV18|-
CASSPPREVDVWETQYF
TGTGCCAGCTCACCACCTCGGGAGGTTGATGTTTGGGAGACCCAGTACTTC
>TRBJ2-7|TRBD1|TRBV10-3|-
CAISSKTGGGLGEQYF
TGTGCCATCAGTAGCAAGACAGGGGGAGGGCTCGGTGAGCAGTACTTC
>TRBJ2-5|TRBD2|TRBV5-1|many
CASSLYREGETQYF
TGCGCCAGCAGCTTGTACCGGGAGGGAGAGACCCAGTACTTC
>TRBJ2-5|TRBD1|TRBV15|few
CATSRVRGRYGETQYF
TGTGCCACCAGCAGAGTCAGGGGGCGATATGGAGAGACCCAGTACTTC